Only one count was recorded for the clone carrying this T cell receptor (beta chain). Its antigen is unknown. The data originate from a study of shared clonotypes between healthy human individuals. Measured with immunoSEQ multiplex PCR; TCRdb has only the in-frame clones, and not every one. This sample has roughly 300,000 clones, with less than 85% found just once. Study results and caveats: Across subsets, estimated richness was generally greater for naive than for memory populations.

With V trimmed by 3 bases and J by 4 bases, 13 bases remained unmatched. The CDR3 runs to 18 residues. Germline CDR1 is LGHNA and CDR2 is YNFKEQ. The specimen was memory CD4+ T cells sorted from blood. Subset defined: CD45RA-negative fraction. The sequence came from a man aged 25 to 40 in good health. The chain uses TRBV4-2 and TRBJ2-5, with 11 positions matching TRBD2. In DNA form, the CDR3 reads TGTGCCAGCAGCCAGGGTACTAGCGGGAGTAGAGGTATAGAGACCCAGTACTTC. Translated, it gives CASSQGTSGSRGIETQYF.